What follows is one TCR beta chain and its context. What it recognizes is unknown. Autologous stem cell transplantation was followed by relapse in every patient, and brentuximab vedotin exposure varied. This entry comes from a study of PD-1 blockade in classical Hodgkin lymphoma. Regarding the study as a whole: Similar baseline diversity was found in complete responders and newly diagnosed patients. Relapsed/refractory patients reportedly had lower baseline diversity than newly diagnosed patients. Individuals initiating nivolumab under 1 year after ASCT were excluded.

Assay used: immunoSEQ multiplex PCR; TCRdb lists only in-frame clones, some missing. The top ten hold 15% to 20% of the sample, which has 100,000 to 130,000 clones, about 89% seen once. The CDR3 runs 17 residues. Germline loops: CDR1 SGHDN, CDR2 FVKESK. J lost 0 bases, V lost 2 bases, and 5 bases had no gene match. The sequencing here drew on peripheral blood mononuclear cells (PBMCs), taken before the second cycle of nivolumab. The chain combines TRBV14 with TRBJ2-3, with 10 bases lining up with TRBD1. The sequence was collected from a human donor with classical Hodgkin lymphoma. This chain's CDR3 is CASSQLSDRGSTDTQYF. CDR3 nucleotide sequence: TGTGCCAGCAGCCAACTATCGGACAGGGGGAGCACAGATACGCAGTATTTT.